Listed below are T cell receptor beta chains from one sample, sequenced in a study of Ad26.COV2.S vaccination and SARS-CoV-2 variants. Produced via immunoSEQ multiplex PCR; TCRdb's table is partial and in-frame only. The table includes fewer than 100,000 clones, 82% detected once. The sample consisted of peripheral blood, taken after recovery from COVID-19. The receptor set was obtained from a human donor who had recovered from COVID-19. Both conserved end residues are part of each CDR3. The D gene is left open where the match is weak.

d_call: NA; v_call: TRBV19; cdr3_aa: CASSMGRGQPTNEKLFF
d_call: NA; v_call: TRBV11-2; cdr3_aa: CASSMTAGNNSPLHF
d_call: NA; v_call: TRBV5-6; cdr3_aa: CASSLNRLTGELFF
d_call: TRBD2; v_call: TRBV28; cdr3_aa: CASSFPLPRTRSQETQYF
d_call: NA; v_call: TRBV27; cdr3_aa: CASSLARNQPQHF
d_call: TRBD2; v_call: TRBV4-3; cdr3_aa: CASSQEGRGSGREGSYNEQFF
d_call: NA; v_call: TRBV5-1; cdr3_aa: CASSLQPNYGYTF
d_call: TRBD1; v_call: TRBV5-1; cdr3_aa: CASSLALRTGESGYTF
d_call: NA; v_call: TRBV20-1; cdr3_aa: CSASWGPSGNTIYF
d_call: TRBD2; v_call: TRBV3-1/TRBV3-2; cdr3_aa: CASSHRGGRHQETQYF